This passage covers 19 T cell receptor beta chains from one sample sequenced in a study of spatial heterogeneity in lung cancer (dated by TCRdb to the late 2010s). The receptor library was made with 5' RACE. Sequencing used a NextSeq 500. The public reads were quality trimmed at Q25 with fastp and then assembled into clones with MiXCR by TCRdb, keeping productive beta chains. Merged by CDR3 protein, the rows form single entries marked with the most common genes and DNA. Within this sample are about 39,000 distinct CDR3 sequences, with around 3.3% of them counted one time only. Roughly 34% of the sample is taken by the ten largest. The time point label for this specimen denotes: sample taken at primary tumor resection. The starting material was normal lung tissue next to the tumor, obtained at surgery. The receptors were sampled from a male donor with early-stage non-small cell lung cancer.

This clonotype was picked up many times. V and J are TRBV29-1 and TRBJ2-5; D not resolved. This CDR3 has 14 amino acids. The V end lost 3 bases, the J end lost 2 bases, and 13 bases lay between the germline ends. CDR1 and CDR2 from the germline V gene are SQVTM and ANQGSEA. CDR3 loop: CSVDGSAGQETQYF. DNA for the CDR3: TGCAGCGTTGACGGGTCCGCTGGACAAGAGACCCAGTACTTC.

Many counts were recorded for this clonotype. This chain uses TRBV12-3 or TRBV12-4 with TRBJ2-4; D is ambiguous. The CDR3 is made up of 14 amino acids. Trimming shortened V by 5 bases and J by 5 bases, and 13 bases separated the two germline ends. CDR3 nucleotide sequence: TGTGCCAGCAGTCCCCCCCCGACACAAAACATTCAGTACTTC. Residues: CASSPPPTQNIQYF.

This clonotype was counted ten times or more. The chain joins TRBV4-2 to TRBJ2-2; D is unclear. The CDR3 runs 14 residues. V was shortened by 0 bases and J by 2 bases, with 4 bases between the two germline ends. Germline-derived CDR1 and CDR2 are LGHNA and YNFKEQ. CDR3 bases: TGTGCCAGCAGCCAAGAGATAAACACCGGGGAGCTGTTTTTT. This sequence encodes CASSQEINTGELFF.

A few counts support this clonotype. V gene TRBV4-1 combines with J gene TRBJ1-5; D is unclear. The ends were cut back, 0 bases at V and 6 bases at J, with 6 bases in the middle. This CDR3 region has 13 residues. Germline V gene lookup returns CDR1 MGHRA and CDR2 YSYEKL. This CDR3 reads CASSQDVSQPQHF. The CDR3 nucleotides read TGCGCCAGCAGCCAAGATGTGAGTCAGCCCCAGCATTTT.

This clonotype was counted ten times or more. The rearrangement links TRBV28 to TRBJ1-5; TRBD1 matches 10 bases. CDR1 is MDHEN and CDR2 is SYDVKM in the germline V gene. V dropped 8 bases and J dropped 6; count of bases not matched to a gene: 13. The CDR3 is 16 residues long. The CDR3 coding sequence is TGTGCCAGCGCCGACCCCGGGACAGGGGTTGCTCAGCCCCAGCATTTT. Translating it yields CASADPGTGVAQPQHF.

This clonotype has ten or more counts. The chain couples TRBV7-9 to TRBJ1-5; 7 bases map to TRBD1. CDR1 SEHNR and CDR2 FQNEAQ come from the germline V gene (reference sequence). The CDR3 covers 14 residues. The trim removed 5 bases at V and 9 bases at J, leaving 10 bases unmatched. CDR3 residues: CASSADRAGAPQHF. As DNA, the CDR3 is TGTGCCAGCAGCGCTGACAGGGCGGGCGCGCCCCAGCATTTT.

This clonotype was found many times. This chain uses TRBV12-3 or TRBV12-4 with TRBJ2-2, with 9 bases aligning to TRBD1. With V trimmed by 5 bases and J by 7 bases, 11 bases remained unmatched. This CDR3 is 16 amino acids long. CDR3 DNA sequence: TGTGCCAGCAGTCTCCGCGACAGGGGGATAATCGGGGAGCTGTTTTTT. Protein product: CASSLRDRGIIGELFF.

The J gene is TRBJ1-2, the V gene TRBV28, with 8 bases aligning to TRBD1. The CDR3 spans 16 residues. Germline V gene data show CDR1 as MDHEN and CDR2 as SYDVKM. V gave up 2 bases and J gave up 1 base; unmatched junction bases: 6. The CDR3 protein is CASSLRTGPSNYGYTF. As DNA, the CDR3 is TGTGCCAGCAGTTTAAGGACAGGGCCCAGTAACTATGGCTACACCTTC.

In its sample, this clonotype ranks as medium-sized. The chain has TRBV11-1 and TRBJ1-2; 8 nucleotides line up with TRBD1. CDR1 SGHAT and CDR2 FQDESV come from the germline V gene (reference sequence). This CDR3 has 15 residues. The V segment lost 6 bases and the J segment 3 bases; nucleotides outside the gene matches: 9. CDR3 nucleotide sequence: TGTGCCAGCAGTTCGCGGGCAGGGGGCGACTATGGCTACACCTTC. This encodes CASSSRAGGDYGYTF.

This clonotype appeared many times. The chain carries TRBV6-5 and TRBJ1-3, with 8 bases matching TRBD1. Germline V gene data show CDR1 as MNHEY and CDR2 as SVGAGI. This CDR3 comprises 13 residues. V was clipped by 4 bases and J by 9 bases; unmatched bases: 5. The chain's CDR3 is CASSSRGQTTIYF. CDR3 coding DNA: TGTGCCAGCAGTTCCAGGGGGCAGACCACCATATATTTT.

The sample holds many counts of this clonotype. The chain joins TRBV7-9 to TRBJ1-1; the D is unclear. V shed 3 bases and J shed 2 bases, with 10 bases lying between them. Germline V gives CDR1 SEHNR, CDR2 FQNEAQ (reference sequence). The CDR3 sequence is 14 residues long. The CDR3 loop is CASSLSVSNTEAFF. The CDR3 region has the DNA TGTGCCAGCAGCTTGTCAGTTTCTAACACTGAAGCTTTCTTT.

This clonotype was recorded at least ten times. This chain links TRBV3-1 with TRBJ2-3; possible D gene TRBD2, 5 bases. Germline V lookup: CDR1 LGHDT, CDR2 YNNKEL (reference sequence). CDR3 length: 13 amino acids. Trimming shortened V by 6 bases and J by 4 bases, and 11 bases separated the two germline ends. In DNA form, the CDR3 reads TGTGCCAGCAGTAAGAGGGCCGCAGATACGCAGTATTTT. Translation: CASSKRAADTQYF.

This clonotype was observed many times. The rearrangement uses TRBV3-1 and TRBJ1-2; D is undetermined. The CDR3 has 14 residues. The V end was cut by 1 base, the J end by 3 bases, with 9 bases between. CDR1 and CDR2 from the germline V gene are LGHDT and YNNKEL (reference sequence). This CDR3 reads CASSQGRNYYGYTF. In DNA form, the CDR3 reads TGTGCCAGCAGCCAAGGACGGAACTACTATGGCTACACCTTC.

This chain links TRBV5-1 with TRBJ2-7; D is unclear. This CDR3 region has 12 residues. The V end lost 8 bases, the J end lost 6 bases, and 15 bases lay between the germline ends. CDR1 and CDR2 (germline): SGHRS, YFSETQ. The CDR3 reads CASPIPLCEQYF. CDR3 sequence (DNA): TGCGCCAGTCCTATCCCATTGTGCGAGCAGTACTTC.

This clonotype showed up many times. V gene TRBV6-5 combines with J gene TRBJ1-5; a weak D match, TRBD1 (6 bases). The CDR3 is 15 residues long. The V gene lost 4 bases and the J gene lost 7 bases, with 17 bases spanning the gap. The germline gives CDR1 MNHEY, CDR2 SVGAGI. The CDR3 DNA reads as TGTGCCAGCAGTTCCAGCGCGCAGGGGTGGCAGCCCCAGCATTTT. Residues: CASSSSAQGWQPQHF.

This clonotype was recorded many times. This chain links TRBV20-1 with TRBJ1-2; no clear D gene. The germline V gene has CDR1 DFQATT and CDR2 SNEGSKA (reference sequence). This CDR3 contains 14 residues. Trimming took 6 bases from V and 5 from J, leaving 19 bases between them. The CDR3 coding sequence is TGCAGTGCCCCCGGAGCTATTCTGTCTTATGGCTACACCTTC. Protein product: CSAPGAILSYGYTF.

This clonotype was observed many times. The J gene is TRBJ2-5, the V gene TRBV28; tentative D call: TRBD1 (5 bases). The CDR3 has 15 amino acids. CDR1 is MDHEN and CDR2 is SYDVKM in the germline V gene. V gave up 3 bases and J gave up 5 bases, with 16 bases separating them. CDR3 sequence (DNA): TGTGCCAGCAGTTTGACCGACAGTCTGTACGAGACCCAGTACTTC. Translating gives CASSLTDSLYETQYF.

This clonotype was counted many times. The genes are TRBV6-6 and TRBJ2-2; 8 bases map to TRBD1. CDR1 is MNHNY and CDR2 is SVGAGI in the germline V gene (reference sequence). CDR3 size: 17 residues. V lost 2 bases to trimming and J lost 1 base; unmatched junction nucleotides: 6. The CDR3 DNA sequence: TGTGCCAGCAGTTACCCCTGGACAGGGCGGAACACCGGGGAGCTGTTTTTT. It is translated as CASSYPWTGRNTGELFF.

This clonotype was seen only a few times. CDR3 loop: CASSHSGRAAEQYF. In nucleotides, the CDR3 is TGTGCCAGCAGTCACAGCGGGAGGGCCGCCGAGCAGTACTTC. The chain uses TRBV27 and TRBJ2-7; 10 bases are a match to TRBD2. Germline V gene data show CDR1 as MNHEY and CDR2 as SMNVEV (reference sequence). The CDR3 sequence is 14 residues long. J was trimmed by 6 bases and V by 5 bases; bases with no gene match: 7.